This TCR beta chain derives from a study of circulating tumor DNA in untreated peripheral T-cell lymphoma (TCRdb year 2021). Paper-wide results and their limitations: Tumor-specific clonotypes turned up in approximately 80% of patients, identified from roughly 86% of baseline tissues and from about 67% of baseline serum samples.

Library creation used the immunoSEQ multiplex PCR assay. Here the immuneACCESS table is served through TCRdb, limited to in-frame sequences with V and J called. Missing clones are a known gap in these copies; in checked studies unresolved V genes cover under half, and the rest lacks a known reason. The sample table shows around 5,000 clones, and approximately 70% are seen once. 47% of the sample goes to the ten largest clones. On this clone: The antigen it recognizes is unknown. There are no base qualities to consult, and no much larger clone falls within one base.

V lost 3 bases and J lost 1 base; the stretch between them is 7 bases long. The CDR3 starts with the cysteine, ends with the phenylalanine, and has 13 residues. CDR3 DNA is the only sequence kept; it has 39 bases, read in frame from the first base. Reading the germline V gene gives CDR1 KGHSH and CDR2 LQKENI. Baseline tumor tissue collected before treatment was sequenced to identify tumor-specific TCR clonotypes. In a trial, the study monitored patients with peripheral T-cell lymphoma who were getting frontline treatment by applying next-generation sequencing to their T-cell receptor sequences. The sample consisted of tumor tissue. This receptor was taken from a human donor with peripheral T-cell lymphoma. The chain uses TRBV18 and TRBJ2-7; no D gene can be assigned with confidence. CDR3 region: CASSPGRSYEQYF. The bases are TGTGCCAGCTCACCGGGCAGGTCCTACGAGCAGTACTTC.